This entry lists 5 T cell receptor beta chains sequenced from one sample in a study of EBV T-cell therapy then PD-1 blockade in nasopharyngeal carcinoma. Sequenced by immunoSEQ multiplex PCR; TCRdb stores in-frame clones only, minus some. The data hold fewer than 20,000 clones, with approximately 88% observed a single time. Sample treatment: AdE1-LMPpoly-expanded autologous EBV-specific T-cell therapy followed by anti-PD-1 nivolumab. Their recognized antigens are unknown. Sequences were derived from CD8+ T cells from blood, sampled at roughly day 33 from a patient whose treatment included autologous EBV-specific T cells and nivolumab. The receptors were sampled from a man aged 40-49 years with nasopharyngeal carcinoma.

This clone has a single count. CDR3: CASSRGQGMRPQHF. The DNA for the CDR3 is TGTGCCAGCAGCCGCGGACAGGGGATGAGGCCCCAGCATTTT. This rearrangement joins TRBV5-5 to TRBJ1-5; TRBD1 agrees at 9 bases. The CDR3 length is 14 residues. Germline CDR1 SGHKS, CDR2 YYEKEE (reference sequence). J was trimmed by 9 bases and V by 4 bases; bases with no gene match: 8.

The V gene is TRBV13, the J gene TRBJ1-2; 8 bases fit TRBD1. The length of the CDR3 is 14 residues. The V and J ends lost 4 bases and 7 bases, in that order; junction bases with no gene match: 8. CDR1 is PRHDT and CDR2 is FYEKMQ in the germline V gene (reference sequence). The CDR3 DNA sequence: TGTGCCAGCAGCTCGTATCAGGGGGCAAGTGGCTACACCTTC. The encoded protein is CASSSYQGASGYTF.

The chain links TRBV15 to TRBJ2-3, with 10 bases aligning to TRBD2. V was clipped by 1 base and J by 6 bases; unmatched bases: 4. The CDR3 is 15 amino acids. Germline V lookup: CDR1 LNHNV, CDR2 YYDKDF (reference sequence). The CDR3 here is CATSRAAGGPDTQYF. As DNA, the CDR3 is TGTGCCACCAGCAGAGCAGCGGGGGGGCCTGATACGCAGTATTTT.

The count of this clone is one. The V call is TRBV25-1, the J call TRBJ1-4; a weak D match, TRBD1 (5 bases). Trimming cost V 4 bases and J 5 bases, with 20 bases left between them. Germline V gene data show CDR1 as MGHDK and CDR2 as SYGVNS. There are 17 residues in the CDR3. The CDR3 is CASSAGDGAFRNEKLFF. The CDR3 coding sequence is TGTGCCAGCAGTGCCGGGGACGGGGCGTTTAGGAATGAAAAACTGTTTTTT.

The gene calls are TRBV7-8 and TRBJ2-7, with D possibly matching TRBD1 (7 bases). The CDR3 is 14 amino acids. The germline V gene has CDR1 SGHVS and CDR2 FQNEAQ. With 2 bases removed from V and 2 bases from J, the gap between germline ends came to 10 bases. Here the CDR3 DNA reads TGTGCCAGCAGCTTATCAGGGGGGACCTACGAGCAGTACTTC. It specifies CASSLSGGTYEQYF.